This entry lists 25 T cell receptor beta chains sequenced from one sample in a study of shared clonotypes between healthy human individuals. CD45RO-negative CD8 cells positively selected for CCR7 made up the naive population, which excluded terminally differentiated effector memory CD45RA+ cells. Assay: immunoSEQ multiplex PCR; the TCRdb copy retains only in-frame clones and omits some. The profile shows roughly 2.1 million clones, approximately 94% of them singletons. Sequenced sample: naive CD8+ T cells from PBMCs. All receptors derive from a man younger than 30 in good health. Some clones in this sample may be carry-over from other donors' samples.

The sample holds a few counts of this clone. The rearrangement joins TRBV9 to TRBJ2-7; TRBD1 agrees at 9 bases. The V segment lost 0 bases and the J segment 4 bases; nucleotides outside the gene matches: 5. Per germline, CDR1 SGDLS and CDR2 YYNGEE. The length of the CDR3 is 15 residues. Written as DNA, the CDR3 is TGTGCCAGCAGCGTAGTGGGGACAGGGAATTACGAGCAGTACTTC. It specifies CASSVVGTGNYEQYF. Based on the CDR3 plus reference TRBV9 and TRBJ2-7, the full variable domain is DSGVTQTPKHLITATGQRVTLRCSPRSGDLSVYWYQQSLDQGLQFLIQYYNGEERAKGNILERFSAQQFPDLHSELNLSSLELGDSALYFCASSVVGTGNYEQYFGPGTRLTVT.

This chain joins TRBV6-1 and TRBJ2-1; D might be TRBD1 or TRBD2, each matching 6 bases. The CDR3 covers 14 residues. With 8 bases removed from V and 5 bases from J, the gap between germline ends came to 16 bases. The germline CDR1 and CDR2 sequences are MNHNS and SASEGT. The CDR3 coding sequence is TGTGCCAGCGGTTGGTCGGGGGCACACAATGAGCAGTTCTTC. It codes for CASGWSGAHNEQFF.

The rearrangement uses TRBV7-9 and TRBJ1-1; D remains unclear. This CDR3 comprises 12 residues. From germline, CDR1 is SEHNR and CDR2 FQNEAQ (reference sequence). The V end lost 0 bases, the J end lost 7 bases, and 6 bases lay between the germline ends. The CDR3 coding sequence is TGTGCCAGCAGCTTAGCGATGCATGAAGCTTTCTTT. Its translation is CASSLAMHEAFF.

This chain connects TRBV4-1 to TRBJ2-3; D gene ambiguous. The CDR3 runs 14 residues. Germline CDR1 MGHRA, CDR2 YSYEKL. V was cut by 4 bases and J by 0 bases, with 8 bases left in between. The CDR3 DNA sequence: TGCGCCAGCAGCCCCCCCTCTAGCACAGATACGCAGTATTTT. As protein: CASSPPSSTDTQYF.

The genes are TRBV27 and TRBJ2-3, with a tentative D call TRBD2 (6 bases). V shed 2 bases and J shed 2 bases, with 11 bases lying between them. Germline V gene sequence: CDR1 MNHEY, CDR2 SMNVEV (reference sequence). The CDR3 extends over 15 amino acids. The CDR3 loop is CASSLVGLITDTQYF. CDR3 sequence (DNA): TGTGCCAGCAGTTTAGTGGGACTGATCACAGATACGCAGTATTTT.

CDR3 residues: CASSPGQGAVYEQYF. The CDR3 nucleotides read TGTGCCAGCAGTCCCGGACAGGGGGCCGTCTACGAGCAGTACTTC. This chain uses TRBV6-5 with TRBJ2-7, with 11 bases that match TRBD1. From germline, CDR1 is MNHEY and CDR2 SVGAGI. V shed 5 bases, J shed 3 bases, and the junction held 6 bases outside the gene matches. The CDR3 covers 15 residues.

This clone was picked up one time. V gene TRBV5-1 combines with J gene TRBJ2-1; D is possibly TRBD1 or TRBD2 (6 bases each). The V gene lost 4 bases and the J gene lost 4 bases, with 24 bases spanning the gap. Germline V gene data show CDR1 as SGHRS and CDR2 as YFSETQ. The CDR3 length is 18 residues. DNA for the CDR3: TGCGCCAGCAGCGCCAACCTACCGGGGGCCCCCGTATACAATGAGCAGTTCTTC. This translates into CASSANLPGAPVYNEQFF.

The CDR3 coding sequence is TGTGCCTGGAGTGTGACTAGCAATGAGCAGTTCTTC. Translation: CAWSVTSNEQFF. V is TRBV30 and J is TRBJ2-1, with D perhaps matching TRBD2 (6 bases). V shed 0 bases and J shed 6 bases, with 6 bases lying between them. The CDR3 sequence is 12 residues long. The V gene's germline CDR1 is GTSNPN and CDR2 SVGIG (reference sequence).

Note on this clone: Within the sample, other DNA sequences also encode this same CDR3. The V call is TRBV9, the J call TRBJ2-7, with TRBD2 matching over 7 bases. The germline gives CDR1 SGDLS, CDR2 YYNGEE. The length of the CDR3 is 13 residues. Trimming cost V 0 bases and J 7 bases; bases outside gene matches: 4. In DNA, the CDR3 is TGTGCCAGCAGCGTAGGAGCGGGAAGGGAGCAGTACTTC. It yields the protein CASSVGAGREQYF.

The rearrangement links TRBV7-9 to TRBJ2-1; D may correspond to TRBD1 or TRBD2 (5 bases each). Deletions cut 5 bases from V and 8 bases from J, with 22 bases between. The germline V gene encodes CDR1 SEHNR and CDR2 FQNEAQ (reference sequence). The CDR3 length is 16 residues. The CDR3 sequence: CASSASGLAIAHEQFF. The CDR3 nucleotides are TGTGCCAGCAGCGCCTCGGGGCTAGCTATAGCCCATGAGCAGTTCTTC.

The gene calls are TRBV25-1 and TRBJ1-4; D remains unclear. The CDR3 runs 15 residues. CDR1 is MGHDK, CDR2 SYGVNS, per germline. V was clipped by 2 bases and J by 7 bases, with 14 bases between them. CDR3 bases: TGTGCCAGCAGTGAAGTAGACCCCTGGGGTGAAAAACTGTTTTTT. This translates into CASSEVDPWGEKLFF.

This chain joins TRBV27 and TRBJ2-2, with D possibly TRBD1 on 6 matching bases. This CDR3 region has 14 residues. Germline CDR1 MNHEY, CDR2 SMNVEV (reference sequence). The V gene lost 10 bases and the J gene lost 0 bases, with 12 bases spanning the gap. The CDR3 nucleotides read TGTGCCACTAAGACAGGTCCGAACACCGGGGAGCTGTTTTTT. Protein sequence: CATKTGPNTGELFF.

The chain carries TRBV10-3 and TRBJ2-3; possibly TRBD1 for D (7 bases). V gave up 7 bases and J gave up 11 bases, with 16 bases separating them. The V gene's germline CDR1 is ENHRY and CDR2 SYGVKD. CDR3 length equals 12 residues. CDR3 bases: TGTGCCATCACCTCAGGGGGGATCGAGCAGTATTTT. This gives the protein CAITSGGIEQYF.

This rearrangement joins TRBV2 to TRBJ2-3, with D possibly matching TRBD1 (6 bases). V was cut by 7 bases and J by 4 bases, with 15 bases left in between. The CDR3 has 14 residues. Germline V lookup: CDR1 SNHLY, CDR2 FYNNEI. The CDR3 DNA is TGTGCCAGCATGCACCCGAGACAGGCAGATACGCAGTATTTT. Amino acids: CASMHPRQADTQYF.

The J gene is TRBJ2-2, the V gene TRBV7-3; 9 bases agree with TRBD1. V dropped 2 bases and J dropped 6; count of bases not matched to a gene: 10. The CDR3 extends over 17 amino acids. In germline, CDR1 is SGHTA, CDR2 FQGTGA. CDR3 region: CASSLFHRDRVPGELFF. The CDR3 DNA reads TGTGCCAGCAGCTTATTTCACCGGGACAGGGTTCCCGGGGAGCTGTTTTTT.

The V call is TRBV29-1, the J call TRBJ2-7; TRBD1 matches 7 bases. After removal of 7 bases from V and 0 bases from J, the junction contained 15 bases not matched to a gene. CDR3 size: 16 residues. Germline V gene data show CDR1 as SQVTM and CDR2 as ANQGSEA. CDR3 coding DNA: TGCAGCGCAGACCCTTGGACAGGTTATAGCTCCTACGAGCAGTACTTC. This sequence encodes CSADPWTGYSSYEQYF.

V is TRBV7-9 and J is TRBJ2-7; perhaps D is TRBD1 or TRBD2 (5 bases each). This CDR3 has 16 amino acids. CDR1 and CDR2 from the germline V gene are SEHNR and FQNEAQ (reference sequence). Trimming removed 5 bases at V and 0 bases at J, with 17 bases between. The CDR3 loop is CASSPMGERISYEQYF. In nucleotides, the CDR3 is TGTGCCAGCAGCCCGATGGGGGAGCGCATCTCCTACGAGCAGTACTTC.

This rearrangement joins TRBV6-5 to TRBJ1-5; no clear D. The germline CDR1 and CDR2 sequences are MNHEY and SVGAGI. The V end lost 8 bases, the J end lost 3 bases, and 11 bases lay between the germline ends. The CDR3 covers 13 residues. The CDR3 sequence: CASRFRHNQPQHF. The CDR3 coding sequence is TGTGCCAGCCGCTTCCGACACAATCAGCCCCAGCATTTT.

This clone was seen only once. This rearrangement joins TRBV28 to TRBJ2-7, with 7 bases aligning to TRBD1. Germline-derived CDR1 and CDR2 are MDHEN and SYDVKM. V was clipped by 5 bases and J by 2 bases; unmatched bases: 6. This CDR3 is built from 14 residues. The CDR3 DNA reads TGTGCCAGCAGTATCACAGGGGCGGCCTACGAGCAGTACTTC. This codes for CASSITGAAYEQYF.

The chain has TRBV4-1 and TRBJ1-6, with unresolved D. This CDR3 comprises 16 residues. Trimming removed 0 bases at V and 10 bases at J, with 16 bases between. Germline CDR1 reads MGHRA; CDR2 reads YSYEKL. The chain's CDR3 is CASSQERAGRRSPLHF. CDR3 in DNA: TGCGCCAGCAGCCAAGAGCGGGCGGGTCGAAGATCACCCCTCCACTTT.

As concerns this clone: Distinct nucleotide sequences in the sample also encode this CDR3. The chain links TRBV27 to TRBJ1-1, with D unclear. CDR1 is MNHEY and CDR2 is SMNVEV in the germline V gene (reference sequence). The ends were cut back, 6 bases at V and 1 base at J, with 6 bases in the middle. This CDR3 comprises 12 residues. Written as DNA, the CDR3 is TGTGCCAGCAGCTCCCGGAACACTGAAGCTTTCTTT. This encodes CASSSRNTEAFF.

This rearrangement joins TRBV6-5 to TRBJ2-7, with D unresolved. Germline V CDR1 and CDR2: MNHEY, SVGAGI. The CDR3 is 15 residues long. V lost 0 bases and J lost 3, with 12 bases in between. CDR3 nucleotide sequence: TGTGCCAGCAGTTACTCGTCCGGCCACAGCTACGAGCAGTACTTC. Its translation: CASSYSSGHSYEQYF.

Worth noting for this clone: Other DNA sequences in this specimen translate into the identical CDR3. The rearrangement links TRBV27 to TRBJ2-1; TRBD1 aligns across 9 bases. Germline CDR1 MNHEY, CDR2 SMNVEV (reference sequence). The CDR3 length is 15 residues. The V gene end was trimmed by 5 bases and the J gene end by 0 bases; junction bases not matched to a gene: 2. The CDR3 loop reads CASSPDRGSYNEQFF. Written as DNA, the CDR3 is TGTGCCAGCAGTCCGGACAGGGGCTCCTACAATGAGCAGTTCTTC.

The V and J genes are TRBV7-6 and TRBJ1-4; 7 bases match TRBD1. Per germline, CDR1 SGHVS and CDR2 FNYEAQ. This CDR3 is 14 amino acids long. With 8 bases clipped from V and 10 bases from J, the junction kept 13 bases outside the gene matches. This CDR3 is CASQDRADIGKLFF. The DNA of the CDR3 is TGTGCCAGCCAAGACAGGGCCGACATCGGAAAACTGTTTTTT. Based on the CDR3 plus reference TRBV7-6 and TRBJ1-4, the full variable domain is GAGVSQSPRYKVTKRGQDVALRCDPISGHVSLYWYRQALGQGPEFLTYFNYEAQQDKSGLPNDRFSAERPEGSISTLTIQRTEQRDSAMYRCASQDRADIGKLFFGSGTQLSVL.

The chain is built from TRBV10-3 and TRBJ2-5, with a weak D call TRBD2 (5 bases). Germline assignment: CDR1 ENHRY and CDR2 SYGVKD. Trimming took 3 bases from V and 5 from J, leaving 13 bases between them. This CDR3 has 14 residues. The CDR3 spells CAISDAGPIETQYF. Here the CDR3 DNA reads TGTGCCATCAGTGATGCGGGTCCAATTGAGACCCAGTACTTC.